The sample holds many counts of the clone carrying this T cell receptor beta chain. A junction end diverges from the germline sequence, so it may reflect a read error. This specimen comes from a study of tumor-infiltrating lymphocytes in oesophageal squamous cell carcinoma. TCRdb analysed the PCR reads with MiXCR anew, one entry per CDR3 protein. The sample has 15,000 to 20,000 distinct CDR3 sequences, more than 40% seen once. Germline V gene lookup returns CDR1 SGHAT and CDR2 FQNNGV. The CDR3 runs to 14 residues. The chain has TRBV11-2 and TRBJ2-5, with TRBD2 matching 8 bases. Sequenced: normal esophageal tissue next to the tumor. The receptor's source is a male donor with esophageal squamous cell carcinoma. CDR3 sequence reads: CVSSTQRGPATQYF. Written as DNA, the CDR3 is TGTGTCAGCAGCACCCAGCGGGGGCCCGCAACCCAGTACTTC.